These 5 T cell receptor beta chains came from one sample sequenced in a study of CD8 T cells in ankylosing spondylitis. Using its own MiXCR run on the 5' RACE reads, TCRdb lists one record per CDR3 protein. The data contain about 250,000 distinct CDR3 sequences, roughly 32% of them singletons. Sample: blood, either unsorted or a sorted T cell fraction (not recorded which). The receptors derive from a male donor with ankylosing spondylitis or in good health (not recorded which).

This clonotype was observed a handful of times. The rearrangement joins TRBV6-2 or TRBV6-3 to TRBJ2-7; tentative D call: TRBD2 (5 bases). The CDR3 runs to 13 residues. V gave up 8 bases and J gave up 6 bases, with 17 bases separating them. Germline assignment: CDR1 MNHEY and CDR2 SVGEGT. The CDR3 DNA reads as TGTGCCAGCGGAGGCAGTCCGTCGAGCGAGCAGTACTTC. This encodes CASGGSPSSEQYF.

The rearrangement uses TRBV5-5 and TRBJ1-1, with D perhaps TRBD1 (5 bases). Trimming stripped 4 bases from V and 0 bases from J, with 13 bases between. Germline V gene sequence: CDR1 SGHKS, CDR2 YYEKEE (reference sequence). CDR3 length: 15 residues. CDR3 protein: CASSLSGALNTEAFF. In DNA form, the CDR3 reads TGTGCCAGCAGCCTGAGTGGGGCACTGAACACTGAAGCTTTCTTT.

The chain employs TRBV6-4 and TRBJ1-1; tentative D call: TRBD1 (5 bases). Trimming left V 6 bases short and J 3 bases short, with 14 bases between. CDR1 is MRHNA and CDR2 is SNTAGT in the germline V gene. This CDR3 region has 14 residues. CDR3 sequence: CASRRQRVDTEAFF. The DNA for the CDR3 is TGTGCCAGCAGGAGACAGCGGGTAGACACTGAAGCTTTCTTT.

This clonotype was observed a handful of times. V and J are TRBV5-1 and TRBJ1-2; D gene uncertain. V shed 0 bases and J shed 7 bases, with 7 bases lying between them. Germline loops: CDR1 SGHRS, CDR2 YFSETQ. This CDR3 is 12 amino acids long. The CDR3 DNA follows: TGCGCCAGCAGCTTGGATTACGGTGGCTACACCTTC. Its protein product is CASSLDYGGYTF.

J is TRBJ2-1 and V is TRBV7-6, with 8 bases lining up with TRBD2. The V and J ends lost 2 bases and 12 bases, in that order; junction bases with no gene match: 12. CDR3 length equals 15 residues. Germline V gene sequence: CDR1 SGHVS, CDR2 FNYEAQ. Here the CDR3 reads CASSLSRGVSVWQFF. The CDR3 DNA reads as TGTGCCAGCAGCTTATCGCGGGGGGTGTCCGTGTGGCAGTTCTTC. Full variable domain (rest looked up from reference TRBV7-6 and TRBJ2-1): GAGVSQSPRYKVTKRGQDVALRCDPISGHVSLYWYRQALGQGPEFLTYFNYEAQQDKSGLPNDRFSAERPEGSISTLTIQRTEQRDSAMYRCASSLSRGVSVWQFFGPGTRLTVL.